This paragraph covers one TCR beta chain sequence. Participant ages covered about 18 to 89 years across 20 to 25 US areas. Either two negative PCRs, clearance, or symptom resolution qualified Cohort 3 donors as recovered. This record comes from a study of blood T cell repertoires in COVID-19. Germline V CDR1 and CDR2: LNHDA, SQIVND (reference sequence). This CDR3 comprises 15 residues. With 4 bases removed from V and 2 bases from J, the gap between germline ends came to 12 bases. Original analysis: Estimation of nucleated cell counts was performed using reference gene primer amplification. Method: immunoSEQ multiplex PCR; TCRdb's copy keeps in-frame clones and lacks some. V and J calls and clone size are those listed in that table; D and trimming were worked out from the DNA. The sample lists about 190,000 clones; about four fifths were seen once.

This receptor was taken from a woman in her twenties or thirties who had recovered from COVID-19. The sample was PBMCs or T cells enriched from blood (not recorded which). V gene TRBV19 combines with J gene TRBJ1-5; D remains ambiguous. The CDR3 DNA reads as TGTGCCAGTAGTACGCCCAAGCAGGGCAATCAGCCCCAGCATTTT. Translation: CASSTPKQGNQPQHF.